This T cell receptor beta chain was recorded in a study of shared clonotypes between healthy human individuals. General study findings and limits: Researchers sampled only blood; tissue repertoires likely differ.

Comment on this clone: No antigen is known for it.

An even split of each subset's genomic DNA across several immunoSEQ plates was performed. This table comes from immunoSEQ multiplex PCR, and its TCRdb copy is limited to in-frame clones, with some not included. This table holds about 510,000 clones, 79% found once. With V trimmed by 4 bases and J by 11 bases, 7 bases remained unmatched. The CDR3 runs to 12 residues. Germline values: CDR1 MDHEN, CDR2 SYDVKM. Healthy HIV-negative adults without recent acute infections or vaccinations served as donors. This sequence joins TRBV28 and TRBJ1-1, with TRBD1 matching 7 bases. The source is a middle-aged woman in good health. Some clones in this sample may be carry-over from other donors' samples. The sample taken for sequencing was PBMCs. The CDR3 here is CASSWGGGTAFF. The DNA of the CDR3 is TGTGCCAGCAGTTGGGGAGGGGGCACGGCTTTCTTT.